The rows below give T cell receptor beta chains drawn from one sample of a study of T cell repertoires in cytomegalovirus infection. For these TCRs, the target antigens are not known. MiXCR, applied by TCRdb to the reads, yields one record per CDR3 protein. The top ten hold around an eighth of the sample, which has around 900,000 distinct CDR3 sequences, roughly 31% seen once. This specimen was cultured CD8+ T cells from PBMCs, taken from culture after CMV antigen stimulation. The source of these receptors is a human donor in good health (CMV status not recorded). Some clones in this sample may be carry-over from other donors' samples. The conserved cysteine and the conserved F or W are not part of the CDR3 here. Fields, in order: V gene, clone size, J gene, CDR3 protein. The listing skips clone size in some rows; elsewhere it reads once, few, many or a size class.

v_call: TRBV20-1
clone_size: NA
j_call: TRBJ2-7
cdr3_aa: SASWGQGTISHEQY

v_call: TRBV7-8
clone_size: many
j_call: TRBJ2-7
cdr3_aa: ASSLGGQSYEQY

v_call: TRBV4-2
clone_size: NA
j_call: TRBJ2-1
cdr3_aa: ASSQESGGLSVPEQF

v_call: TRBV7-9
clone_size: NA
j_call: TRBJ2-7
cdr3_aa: ASSWSGDTAYEQY

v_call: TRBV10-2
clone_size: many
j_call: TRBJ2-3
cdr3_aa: ASGNTDTQY

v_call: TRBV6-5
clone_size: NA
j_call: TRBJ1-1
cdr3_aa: ASSYLTGSFAF

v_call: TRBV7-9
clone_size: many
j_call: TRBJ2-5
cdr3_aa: ASSSARDQETQY

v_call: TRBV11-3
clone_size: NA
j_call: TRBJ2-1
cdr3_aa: ASSPRSGGRYNEQF

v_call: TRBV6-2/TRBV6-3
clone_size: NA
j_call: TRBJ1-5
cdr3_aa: ASSYSRGWQPQH

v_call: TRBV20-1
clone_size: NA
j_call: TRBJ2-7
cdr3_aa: SVPTGRGTYEQY

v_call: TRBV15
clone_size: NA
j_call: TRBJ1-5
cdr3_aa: ATSILRDSNQPQH

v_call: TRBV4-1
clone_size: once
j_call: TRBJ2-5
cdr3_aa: ASRENRAGQETQY

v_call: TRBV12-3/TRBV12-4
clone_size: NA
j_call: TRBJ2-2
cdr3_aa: ASSLVKDGTGELF

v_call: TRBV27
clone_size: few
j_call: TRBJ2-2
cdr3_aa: ASSLPAGTGELF

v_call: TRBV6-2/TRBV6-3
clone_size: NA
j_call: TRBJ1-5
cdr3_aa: ASSYDEGDQPQH

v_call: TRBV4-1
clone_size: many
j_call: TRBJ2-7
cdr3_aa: ASSPSGHPSYEQY

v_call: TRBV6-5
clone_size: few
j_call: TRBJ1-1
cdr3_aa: ASSSSLRVNTEAF

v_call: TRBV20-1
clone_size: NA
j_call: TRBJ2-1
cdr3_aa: SAERDRGYNEQF

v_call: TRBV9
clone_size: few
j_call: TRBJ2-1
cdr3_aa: ASSAGGGDEQF

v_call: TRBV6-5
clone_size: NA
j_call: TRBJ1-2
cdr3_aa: ASSGGPLNGYT

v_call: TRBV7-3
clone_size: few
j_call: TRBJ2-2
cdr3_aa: ASPAMGMNTGELF

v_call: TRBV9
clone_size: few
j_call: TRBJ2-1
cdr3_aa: ASSVGLAGPRL

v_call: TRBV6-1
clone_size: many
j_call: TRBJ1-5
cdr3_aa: ASSEAQVVRGGQPQH

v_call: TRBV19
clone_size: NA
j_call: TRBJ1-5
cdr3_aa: ASSYRDGTDQPQH

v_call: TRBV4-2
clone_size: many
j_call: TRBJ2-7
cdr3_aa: ASSHTGKSSYEQY

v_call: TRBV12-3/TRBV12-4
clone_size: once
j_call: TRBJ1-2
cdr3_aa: ASSSLGRGQDYGYT

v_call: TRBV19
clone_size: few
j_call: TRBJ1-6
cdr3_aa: ASAAGGLNSPLH

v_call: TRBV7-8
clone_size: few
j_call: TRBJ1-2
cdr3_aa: ASSGTRDSYYGYT

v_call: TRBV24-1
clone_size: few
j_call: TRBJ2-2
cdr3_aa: ATSDPTTLGVTGELF

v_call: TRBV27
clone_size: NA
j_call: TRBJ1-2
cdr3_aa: ASSFLSSGDGYT

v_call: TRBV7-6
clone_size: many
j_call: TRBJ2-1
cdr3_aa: ASSPRTEGIYNEQF

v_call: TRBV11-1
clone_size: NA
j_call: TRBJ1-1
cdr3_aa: ASSHRRFNTEAF

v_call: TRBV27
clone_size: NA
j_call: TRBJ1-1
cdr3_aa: ASSLWIGERAF

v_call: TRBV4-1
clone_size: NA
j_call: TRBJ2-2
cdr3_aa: ASSQVQRGVAGELF

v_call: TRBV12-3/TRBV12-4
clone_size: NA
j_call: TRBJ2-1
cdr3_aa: ASTFVDPTGEVPYNERF

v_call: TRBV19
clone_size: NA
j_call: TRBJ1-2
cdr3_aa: ASSIDRGQNYGYT

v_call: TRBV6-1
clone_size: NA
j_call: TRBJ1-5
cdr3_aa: ASSGARVRTGNQPQH

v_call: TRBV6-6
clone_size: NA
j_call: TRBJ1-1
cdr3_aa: ASSYVDRKDSTEAF

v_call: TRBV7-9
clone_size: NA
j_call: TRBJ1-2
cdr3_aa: ASSPIGGYT

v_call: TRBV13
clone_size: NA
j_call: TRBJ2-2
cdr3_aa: ASGTGTQGGELF

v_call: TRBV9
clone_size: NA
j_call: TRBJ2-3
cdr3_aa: ASSGPPAEEPDTQY

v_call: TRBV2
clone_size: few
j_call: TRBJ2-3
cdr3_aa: ASSDPGRRTDTQY

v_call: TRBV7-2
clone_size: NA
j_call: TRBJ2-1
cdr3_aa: ASNPGAYTYNEQF

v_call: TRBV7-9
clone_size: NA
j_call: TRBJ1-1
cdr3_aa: ASSPRSYNTEAF

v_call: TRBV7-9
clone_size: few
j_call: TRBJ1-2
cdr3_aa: ASSSRGREMIDGYT

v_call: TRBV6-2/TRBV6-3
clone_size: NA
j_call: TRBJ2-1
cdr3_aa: ASSSNPLASTYNEQF

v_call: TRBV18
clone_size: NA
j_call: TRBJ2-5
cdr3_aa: ASSPSGDVETQY

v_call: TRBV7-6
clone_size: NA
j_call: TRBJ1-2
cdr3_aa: ASSLGIEGGGTSGYT

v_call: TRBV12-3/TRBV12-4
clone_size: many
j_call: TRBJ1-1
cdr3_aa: ASSSTGSDTEAF

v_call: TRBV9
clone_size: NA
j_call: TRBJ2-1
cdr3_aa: ASSGTGLAGGDEQF

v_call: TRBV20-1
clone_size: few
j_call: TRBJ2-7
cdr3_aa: SARDKSSGGLREQY

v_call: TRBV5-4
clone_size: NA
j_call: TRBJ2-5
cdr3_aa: ASSFKDRKETQY

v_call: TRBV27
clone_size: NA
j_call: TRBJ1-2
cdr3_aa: ASSPGQRSVNYGYT

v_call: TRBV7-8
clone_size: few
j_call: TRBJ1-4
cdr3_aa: ASSSDRFTTNEKLF

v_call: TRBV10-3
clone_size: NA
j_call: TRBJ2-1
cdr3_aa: AISESGRNEQF

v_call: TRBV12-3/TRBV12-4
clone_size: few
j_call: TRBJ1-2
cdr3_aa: ASRTGYDGYT

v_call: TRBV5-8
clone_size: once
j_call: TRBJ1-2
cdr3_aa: ASSLEQGATRPSDSYT

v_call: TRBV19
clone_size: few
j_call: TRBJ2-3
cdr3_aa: ASTYQRGQADTQY

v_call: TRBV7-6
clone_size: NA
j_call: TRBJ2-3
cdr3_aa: ASSLGVTFSSTDTQY

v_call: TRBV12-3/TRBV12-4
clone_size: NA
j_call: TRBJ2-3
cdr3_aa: ASSSRDRGFPSTGTQY